This TCR beta chain was obtained from a study of CD8+CD57+ T cells in acquired aplastic anemia. V lost 5 bases and J lost 8, with 21 bases in between. The CDR3 is 15 amino acids. CDR1 and CDR2 from the germline V gene are DFQATT and SNEGSKA (reference sequence). The TCR beta profiling, which covered VDJ combination and CDR3 sequence, was carried out using genomic DNA as the template. TCRdb redid the calling of the reads with MiXCR, one entry per CDR3 protein. The sample records about 150,000 distinct CDR3 sequences, 41% being singletons. This clonotype was counted ten times or more. Source material: sorted CD4+, CD8+, or CD8+CD57+ T cells (not recorded which) from PBMCs. This receptor was taken from a human donor in good health, serving as a control. The chain employs TRBV20-1 and TRBJ2-2, with D possibly TRBD2 on 6 matching bases. The CDR3 sequence is CSARRPGLSTGELFF. The CDR3 DNA is TGCAGTGCTCGCAGGCCGGGACTCTCAACTGGGGAGCTGTTTTTT.